These 5 T cell receptor beta chains originate from one sample sequenced in a study of blood T cells in healthy people across ages. Together with a sample-barcoded 5' primer, a J-beta primer mix was included in a second PCR lasting about 7 to 11 cycles. TCRdb redid the calling of the 5' RACE reads with MiXCR, one entry per CDR3 protein. The sample shows just over 1 million distinct CDR3 sequences, less than 50% of them seen only once. Sequenced input: blood. These receptors all come from a woman aged 55-70 years in good health.

The table lists this clonotype with a few counts. This sequence joins TRBV27 and TRBJ2-3, with 13 bases that match TRBD2. Germline CDR1 is MNHEY and CDR2 is SMNVEV (reference sequence). Trimming cost V 4 bases and J 5 bases; bases outside gene matches: 6. The CDR3 sequence is 16 residues long. The CDR3 sequence is CASSSPRTSGRDTQYF. The CDR3 DNA sequence: TGTGCCAGCAGTTCACCCCGGACTAGCGGGAGAGATACGCAGTATTTT.

This clonotype showed up just a few times. The V call is TRBV30, the J call TRBJ1-2; D is undetermined. From germline, CDR1 is GTSNPN and CDR2 SVGIG (reference sequence). V lost 0 bases and J lost 5, with 7 bases in between. The CDR3 runs 12 residues. The CDR3 loop is CAWSVSLYGYTF. The CDR3 DNA is TGTGCCTGGAGTGTGTCTCTTTATGGCTACACCTTC. Combining the CDR3 with reference TRBV30 and TRBJ1-2 gives the whole variable domain SQTIHQWPATLVQPVGSPLSLECTVEGTSNPNLYWYRQAAGRGLQLLFYSVGIGQISSEVPQNLSASRPQDRQFILSSKKLLLSDSGFYLCAWSVSLYGYTFGSGTRLTVV.

V and J are TRBV5-4 and TRBJ2-7, with a tentative D call TRBD2 (5 bases). Germline CDR1 reads SGHNT; CDR2 reads YYREEE (reference sequence). CDR3 length equals 15 residues. Between the trimmed V and J ends, which lost 5 bases and 0 bases, there was a span of 15 bases. The CDR3 DNA follows: TGTGCCAGCAGGGATGGACGAGCGGCCTCCTACGAGCAGTACTTC. This sequence encodes CASRDGRAASYEQYF.

The rearrangement links TRBV27 to TRBJ2-3; D not resolved. Between the trimmed V and J ends, which lost 6 bases and 0 bases, there was a span of 10 bases. The CDR3 is made up of 14 amino acids. CDR1 and CDR2 from the germline V gene are MNHEY and SMNVEV (reference sequence). CDR3 in amino acids: CASSPWASTDTQYF. The CDR3 DNA sequence: TGTGCCAGCAGCCCATGGGCCAGCACAGATACGCAGTATTTT.

This clonotype showed up just a few times. The chain combines TRBV27 with TRBJ1-5; no reliable D call. CDR3 length equals 12 residues. In germline, CDR1 is MNHEY, CDR2 SMNVEV (reference sequence). V shed 10 bases and J shed 3 bases, with 10 bases lying between them. CDR3 nucleotide sequence: TGTGCCACCGGACCGATCAATCAGCCCCAGCATTTT. Its translation is CATGPINQPQHF.